One TCR beta chain is described in this entry. The antigen remains unidentified. At one boundary the junction diverges from the germline segment, which might be a read error. The sample comes from a study of CD8+CD57+ T cells in acquired aplastic anemia. Findings and caveats of the study: Patients did not significantly differ from controls in CD8+ Simpson's diversity.

Germline values: CDR1 SGHTA, CDR2 FQGTGA. This CDR3 is built from 13 residues. Genomic DNA served as template for TCR beta VDJ and CDR3 profiling. TCRdb re-called the reads through MiXCR, storing one row per CDR3 protein. Here the sample spans about 210,000 distinct CDR3 sequences, over 55% being singletons. This clonotype was sampled from a human donor in good health. Sequencing was done on a sample of sorted CD4+, CD8+, or CD8+CD57+ T cells (not recorded which) from PBMCs. The rearrangement uses TRBV7-3 and TRBJ2-5; 9 bases are a match to TRBD2. CDR3 nucleotides: TGTGCCGGCAGCCTCGGACTAGCGGAGACCCAGTACTTC. Its translation: CAGSLGLAETQYF.